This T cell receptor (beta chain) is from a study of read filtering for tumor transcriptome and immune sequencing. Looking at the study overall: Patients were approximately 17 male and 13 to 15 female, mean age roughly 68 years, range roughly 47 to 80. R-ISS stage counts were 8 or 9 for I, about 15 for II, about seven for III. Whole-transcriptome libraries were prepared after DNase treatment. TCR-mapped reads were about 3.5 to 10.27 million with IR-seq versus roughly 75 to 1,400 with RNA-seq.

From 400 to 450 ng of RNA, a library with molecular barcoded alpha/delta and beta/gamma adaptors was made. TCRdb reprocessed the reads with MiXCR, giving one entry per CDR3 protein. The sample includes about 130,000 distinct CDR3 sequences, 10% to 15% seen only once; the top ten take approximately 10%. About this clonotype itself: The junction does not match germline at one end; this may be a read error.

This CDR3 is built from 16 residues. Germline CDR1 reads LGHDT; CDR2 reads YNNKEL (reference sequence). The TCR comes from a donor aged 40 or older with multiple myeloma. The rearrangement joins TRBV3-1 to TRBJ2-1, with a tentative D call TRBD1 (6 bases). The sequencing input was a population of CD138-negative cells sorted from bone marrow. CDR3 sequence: CASGPSGQRSYNGQFF. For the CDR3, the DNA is TGTGCCAGCGGCCCGTCGGGACAACGCTCCTACAATGGGCAGTTCTTC.